This T cell receptor (beta chain) derives from a study of T cell changes during pregnancy in multiple sclerosis. The CDR3 consists of 15 residues. Germline CDR1 reads SGHRS; CDR2 reads YFSETQ. V was pared by 1 base and J by 5 bases, with 13 bases between. This table comes from immunoSEQ multiplex PCR, and its TCRdb copy is limited to in-frame clones, with some not included. The repertoire has roughly 30,000 clones, approximately 94% of them found once; the top ten carry 0.35% to 0.5%. The rearrangement links TRBV5-1 to TRBJ2-1; D possibly corresponds to TRBD2 (5 bases). This TCR came from a female donor with multiple sclerosis, enrolled in a pregnancy study. Specimen: CD4+ T cells from peripheral blood mononuclear cells, collected in the second trimester of pregnancy. CDR3 nucleotide sequence: TGCGCCAGCAGCTTGTCACCGGGGAGAGACAATGAGCAGTTCTTC. It translates to CASSLSPGRDNEQFF.